This entry concerns a single T cell receptor beta chain. These data originate in a study of blood T cell repertoires in COVID-19. Study-wide background: The United States, Italy and Spain provided the acute and convalescent COVID-19 samples. PBMCs, B-cell-depleted T cells, or T cells provided the cDNA or gDNA that made up the material.

Individuals aged about 18 to 100 years were recruited from roughly 23 US areas. The CDR3 runs to 13 residues. CDR1 and CDR2 from the germline V gene are MDHEN and SYDVKM. The V gene lost 10 bases and the J gene lost 0 bases, with 12 bases spanning the gap. Original methodology: Using reference gene primer amplification, nucleated cell counts were estimated. Repertoires were generated with immunoSEQ multiplex PCR, while TCRdb's copy carries only in-frame clones and drops some. V, J and clone size derive from that table, while D and trimming were established from the DNA sequence. The sample holds approximately 230,000 clones; 82% are singletons and the top ten take roughly 15%.

The sequence was obtained from a man aged 35 to 55 who had recovered from COVID-19. The rearrangement uses TRBV28 and TRBJ1-2; weak D call: TRBD1 (5 bases). The specimen was PBMCs or T cells enriched from blood (not recorded which). The CDR3 sequence: CATHRPSNYGYTF. The DNA of the CDR3 is TGTGCCACTCACAGGCCCTCTAACTATGGCTACACCTTC.